Below, 25 T cell receptor beta chains from the same sample are listed, as sequenced in a study of blood T cell repertoires in COVID-19. Profiled with immunoSEQ multiplex PCR; TCRdb holds only in-frame clones, not every one. This table has approximately 260,000 clones, approximately 84% appearing once. Sequencing input: PBMCs or T cells enriched from blood (not recorded which). These receptors all come from a woman between 45 and 65 years old who had been exposed to COVID-19.

The rearrangement joins TRBV27 to TRBJ2-7; D uncertain. Germline V gene lookup returns CDR1 MNHEY and CDR2 SMNVEV (reference sequence). This CDR3 region has 15 residues. Trimming removed 0 bases at V and 3 bases at J, with 12 bases between. The CDR3 DNA sequence: TGTGCCAGCAGTTTATCGGGCCCCCCGGTCTACGAGCAGTACTTC. Amino acid sequence: CASSLSGPPVYEQYF.

J is TRBJ1-4 and V is TRBV19; no reliable D call. This CDR3 spans 15 amino acids. Per the germline V gene, CDR1 is LNHDA and CDR2 is SQIVND (reference sequence). V gave up 3 bases and J gave up 7 bases, with 15 bases separating them. As DNA, the CDR3 is TGTGCCAGTAGTATTGGCGGAGGGAGCCGTGAAAAACTGTTTTTT. It is translated as CASSIGGGSREKLFF.

This clone was counted between two and nine times. The V call is TRBV6-5, the J call TRBJ2-7; TRBD2 might be the D (6 bases). The V gene lost 2 bases and the J gene lost 2 bases, with 7 bases spanning the gap. CDR3 size: 13 residues. Germline CDR1 is MNHEY and CDR2 is SVGAGI. CDR3 DNA sequence: TGTGCCAGCAGTTACGGAGGGACCTACGAGCAGTACTTC. This encodes CASSYGGTYEQYF.

The chain is built from TRBV9 and TRBJ2-1; TRBD2 aligns across 11 bases. This CDR3 contains 14 residues. V gave up 0 bases and J gave up 14 bases; unmatched junction bases: 7. Germline V gene data show CDR1 as SGDLS and CDR2 as YYNGEE. This chain's CDR3 is CASSVGTSGGGKFF. CDR3 nucleotide sequence: TGTGCCAGCAGCGTAGGAACTAGCGGGGGAGGGAAGTTCTTC.

In DNA form, the CDR3 reads TGTGCCAGCAGCTATACTAGCCCCGGGGAGCTGTTTTTT. Protein product: CASSYTSPGELFF. The V and J genes are TRBV12-3 or TRBV12-4 and TRBJ2-2; a possible D gene is TRBD2 (6 bases). Trimming stripped 6 bases from V and 6 bases from J, with 11 bases between. The CDR3 contains 13 residues.

The CDR3 sequence is CATSRDGAGPRFGQFF. The CDR3 DNA follows: TGTGCCACCAGCAGAGATGGGGCAGGGCCTCGCTTTGGGCAGTTCTTC. The chain has TRBV15 and TRBJ2-1, with D possibly TRBD1 on 5 matching bases. The CDR3 has 16 residues. Trimming removed 0 bases from V and 12 bases from J, with 21 bases in between. Germline CDR1 and CDR2: LNHNV and YYDKDF (reference sequence).

J is TRBJ1-2 and V is TRBV28, with D possibly matching TRBD1 (5 bases). Trimming pared 5 bases from V and 6 bases from J, leaving 7 bases between. The V gene's germline CDR1 is MDHEN and CDR2 SYDVKM. CDR3 length: 11 residues. CDR3: CASSPRDGYTF. The CDR3 nucleotides are TGTGCCAGCAGTCCCAGGGATGGCTACACCTTC.

This rearrangement joins TRBV6-6 to TRBJ1-5; D gene ambiguous. V gave up 7 bases and J gave up 0 bases, with 10 bases separating them. CDR1 is MNHNY, CDR2 SVGAGI, per germline (reference sequence). This CDR3 has 14 residues. The CDR3 nucleotides read TGTGCCAGCATGCCAACTTATAGCAATCAGCCCCAGCATTTT. Residues: CASMPTYSNQPQHF.

The rearrangement uses TRBV4-3 and TRBJ1-3, with 7 bases lining up with TRBD1. The CDR3 spans 15 residues. CDR1 is LGHNA, CDR2 YSLEER, per germline. Germline trimming cut 0 bases from V and 6 bases from J; bases unmatched to any gene: 5. As DNA, the CDR3 is TGCGCCAGCAGCCAAGAAACAGGGGCAGAAAACACCATATATTTT. It is translated as CASSQETGAENTIYF.

The chain combines TRBV21-1 with TRBJ2-3; the DNA was not used to check the table's D call, TRBD1. TRBV21-1 is a recognized pseudogene. CDR3 length: 14 amino acids. For the CDR3, the DNA is TGTGCCAGCAGGGGACAGGGTGGCACAGATACGCAGTATTTT. It codes for CASRGQGGTDTQYF.

The rearrangement joins TRBV7-6 to TRBJ2-5, with D perhaps TRBD2 (6 bases). The CDR3 loop spans 15 amino acids. Germline lookup yields CDR1 SGHVS and CDR2 FNYEAQ. V dropped 2 bases and J dropped 5 bases, with 15 bases sitting between them. The CDR3: CASSLYQAGPETQYF. CDR3 sequence (DNA): TGTGCCAGCAGCTTATATCAGGCGGGGCCGGAGACCCAGTACTTC.

The V call is TRBV5-1, the J call TRBJ2-7; TRBD1 matches at 10 bases. This CDR3 has 15 amino acids. The germline CDR1 and CDR2 sequences are SGHRS and YFSETQ. The V segment lost 3 bases and the J segment 4 bases; nucleotides outside the gene matches: 7. Here the CDR3 reads CASSSRQGAQYEQYF. CDR3 DNA: TGCGCCAGCAGCTCGCGACAGGGGGCACAGTACGAGCAGTACTTC.

The chain carries TRBV7-5 and TRBJ2-3; the table's D gene call, TRBD1, was not cross checked with the DNA. TRBV7-5 counts as a pseudogene. The CDR3 spans 17 residues. DNA of the CDR3: TGTGTCAGAAGCGAAGACAGACAGGGAGTTTTAACAGATACGCAGTATTTT. It translates to CVRSEDRQGVLTDTQYF.

The chain recombines TRBV15 with TRBJ1-2, with D unclear. This CDR3 has 13 amino acids. Germline assignment: CDR1 LNHNV and CDR2 YYDKDF (reference sequence). V lost 1 base and J lost 6, with 9 bases in between. The CDR3 reads CATSRVLVDGYTF. In DNA form, the CDR3 reads TGTGCCACCAGCAGAGTCTTAGTGGATGGCTACACCTTC.

The V gene is TRBV2, the J gene TRBJ1-3; D not certain. CDR1 is SNHLY, CDR2 FYNNEI, per germline. The CDR3 is made up of 15 amino acids. Trimming took 6 bases from V and 0 from J, leaving 12 bases between them. CDR3 nucleotides: TGTGCCAGCAGCCCAGAGGTCTACTCTGGAAACACCATATATTTT. It is translated as CASSPEVYSGNTIYF. Combining the CDR3 with reference TRBV2 and TRBJ1-3 gives the whole variable domain EPEVTQTPSHQVTQMGQEVILRCVPISNHLYFYWYRQILGQKVEFLVSFYNNEISEKSEIFDDQFSVERPDGSNFTLKIRSTKLEDSAMYFCASSPEVYSGNTIYFGEGSWLTVV.

The chain is built from TRBV2 and TRBJ1-2, with 8 bases that match TRBD1. The CDR3 totals 14 residues. The germline CDR1 and CDR2 sequences are SNHLY and FYNNEI. Unmatched junction bases numbered 8, after V lost 8 bases and J lost 3 bases. For the CDR3, the DNA is TGTGCCAGCCTACTTTGGACAGGGCACTATGGCTACACCTTC. Translated: CASLLWTGHYGYTF.

The CDR3 sequence: CASSSYSSSGHEQYF. The DNA for the CDR3 is TGTGCCAGCAGCTCTTACAGCTCCTCCGGCCACGAGCAGTACTTC. The genes are TRBV11-2 and TRBJ2-7; D gene ambiguous. Trimming stripped 4 bases from V and 5 bases from J, with 18 bases between. Per germline, CDR1 SGHAT and CDR2 FQNNGV. CDR3 size: 15 residues.

The rearrangement uses TRBV4-3 and TRBJ2-4, with D tentatively TRBD1 (5 bases). The CDR3 runs 15 residues. The germline gives CDR1 LGHNA, CDR2 YSLEER. V was pared by 0 bases and J by 9 bases, with 15 bases between. CDR3 in DNA: TGCGCCAGCAGCCAAGATCCCCTCCAGGGTGGCATTCAGTACTTC. This encodes CASSQDPLQGGIQYF.

This clone was detected ten times or more. This sequence joins TRBV28 and TRBJ1-1, with D unclear. The CDR3 runs 14 residues. V lost 11 bases, J lost 3 bases, and 19 bases lay in between. Germline values: CDR1 MDHEN, CDR2 SYDVKM. The CDR3 spells CAGSGTALDTEAFF. The CDR3 coding sequence is TGTGCCGGTTCAGGCACAGCCCTGGACACTGAAGCTTTCTTT.

The chain is built from TRBV3-1 (or the pseudogene TRBV3-2) and TRBJ2-7; 8 bases agree with TRBD2. V lost 0 bases and J lost 7; bases outside the gene matches: 11. The CDR3 extends over 16 amino acids. Germline V gene data show CDR1 as LGHDT and CDR2 as YNNKEL (reference sequence). The chain's CDR3 is CASSQDLVGGGREQYF. In DNA, the CDR3 is TGTGCCAGCAGCCAAGATCTGGTTGGCGGGGGGCGGGAGCAGTACTTC.

The chain recombines TRBV7-9 with TRBJ2-1, with D possibly matching TRBD1 (5 bases). The V end lost 1 base, the J end lost 4 bases, and 11 bases lay between the germline ends. The CDR3 sequence is 15 residues long. Looked up from germline, CDR1 is SEHNR and CDR2 is FQNEAQ (reference sequence). The CDR3 spells CASSLDRSHYNEQFF. The CDR3 DNA sequence: TGTGCCAGCAGCTTAGACAGGTCACATTACAATGAGCAGTTCTTC.

The V call is TRBV6-6, the J call TRBJ1-1; 7 bases agree with TRBD1. Germline trimming cut 8 bases from V and 4 bases from J; bases unmatched to any gene: 7. CDR1 is MNHNY and CDR2 is SVGAGI in the germline V gene (reference sequence). This CDR3 comprises 13 residues. The CDR3 sequence is CASLGGQGTEAFF. The CDR3 DNA follows: TGTGCCAGCTTAGGGGGCCAAGGCACTGAAGCTTTCTTT.

The V call is TRBV2, the J call TRBJ1-5, with TRBD1 matching 9 bases. CDR1 and CDR2 (germline): SNHLY, FYNNEI. V dropped 7 bases and J dropped 6; count of bases not matched to a gene: 4. The CDR3 runs to 13 residues. This CDR3 reads CASKGQGAQPQHF. The CDR3 DNA reads TGTGCCAGCAAGGGACAGGGAGCTCAGCCCCAGCATTTT.

The J gene is TRBJ1-1, the V gene TRBV10-2, with 11 bases aligning to TRBD1. After removal of 6 bases from V and 7 bases from J, the junction contained 1 base not matched to a gene. Germline V lookup: CDR1 WSHSY, CDR2 SAAADI. The CDR3 sequence is 12 residues long. The CDR3 spells CASRGQGDEAFF. The CDR3 DNA reads as TGCGCCAGCAGGGGACAGGGGGATGAAGCTTTCTTT.

J is TRBJ2-7 and V is TRBV5-1, with D possibly TRBD1 on 6 matching bases. V gave up 0 bases and J gave up 5 bases, with 15 bases separating them. The CDR3 runs 15 residues. Looked up from germline, CDR1 is SGHRS and CDR2 is YFSETQ. The CDR3 bases are TGCGCCAGCAGCTTGGCCGAATCCTACAGGGACGAGCAGTACTTC. Translation: CASSLAESYRDEQYF.